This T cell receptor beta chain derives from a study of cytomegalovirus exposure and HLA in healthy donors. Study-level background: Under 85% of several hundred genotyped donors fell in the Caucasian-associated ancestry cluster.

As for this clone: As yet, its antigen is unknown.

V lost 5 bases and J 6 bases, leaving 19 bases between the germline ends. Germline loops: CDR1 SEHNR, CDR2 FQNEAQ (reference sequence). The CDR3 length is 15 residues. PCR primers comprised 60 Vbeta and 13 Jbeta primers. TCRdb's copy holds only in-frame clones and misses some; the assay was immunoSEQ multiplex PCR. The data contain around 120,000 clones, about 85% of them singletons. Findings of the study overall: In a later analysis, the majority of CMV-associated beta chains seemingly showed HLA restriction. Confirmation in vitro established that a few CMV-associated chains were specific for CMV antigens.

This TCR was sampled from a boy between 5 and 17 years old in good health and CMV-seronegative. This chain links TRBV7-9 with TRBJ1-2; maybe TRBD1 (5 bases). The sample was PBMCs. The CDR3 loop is CASSQTRGARDGYTF. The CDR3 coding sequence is TGTGCCAGCAGCCAGACCAGAGGAGCCAGGGATGGCTACACCTTC.